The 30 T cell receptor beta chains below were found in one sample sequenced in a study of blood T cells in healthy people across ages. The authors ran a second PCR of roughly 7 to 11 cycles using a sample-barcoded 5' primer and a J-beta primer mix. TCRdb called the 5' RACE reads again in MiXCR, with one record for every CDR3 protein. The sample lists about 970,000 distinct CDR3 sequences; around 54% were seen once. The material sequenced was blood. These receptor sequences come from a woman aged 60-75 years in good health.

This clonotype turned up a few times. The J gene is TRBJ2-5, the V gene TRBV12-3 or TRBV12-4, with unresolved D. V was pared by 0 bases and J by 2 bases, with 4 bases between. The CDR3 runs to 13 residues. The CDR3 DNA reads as TGTGCCAGCAGTTTAGCACAACAAGAGACCCAGTACTTC. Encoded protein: CASSLAQQETQYF.

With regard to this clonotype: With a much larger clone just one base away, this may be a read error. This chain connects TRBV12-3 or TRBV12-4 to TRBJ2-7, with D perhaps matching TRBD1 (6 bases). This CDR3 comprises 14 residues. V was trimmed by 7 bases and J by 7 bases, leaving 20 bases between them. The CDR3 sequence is CASIHGQQGYEQYF. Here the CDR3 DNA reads TGTGCCAGCATTCACGGACAACAGGGATATGAGCAGTACTTC.

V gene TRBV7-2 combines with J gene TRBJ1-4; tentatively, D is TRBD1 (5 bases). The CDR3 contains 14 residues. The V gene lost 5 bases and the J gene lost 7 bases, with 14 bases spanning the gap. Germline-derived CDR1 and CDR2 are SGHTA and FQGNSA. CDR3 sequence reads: CASSPWGWSEKLFF. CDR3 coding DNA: TGTGCCAGCAGCCCTTGGGGGTGGAGTGAAAAACTGTTTTTT.

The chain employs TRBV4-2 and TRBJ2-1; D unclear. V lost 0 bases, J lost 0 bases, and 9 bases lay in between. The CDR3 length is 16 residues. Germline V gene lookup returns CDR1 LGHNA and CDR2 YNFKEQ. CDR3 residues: CASSQEGSYSYNEQFF. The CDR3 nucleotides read TGTGCCAGCAGCCAAGAGGGCAGCTACTCCTACAATGAGCAGTTCTTC.

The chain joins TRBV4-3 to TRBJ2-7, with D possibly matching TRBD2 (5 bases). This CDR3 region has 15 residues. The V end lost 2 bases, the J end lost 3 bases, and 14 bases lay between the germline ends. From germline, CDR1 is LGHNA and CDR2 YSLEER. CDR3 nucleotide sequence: TGCGCCAGCAGCCAAACCACGGGAATCCACTACGAGCAGTACTTC. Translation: CASSQTTGIHYEQYF.

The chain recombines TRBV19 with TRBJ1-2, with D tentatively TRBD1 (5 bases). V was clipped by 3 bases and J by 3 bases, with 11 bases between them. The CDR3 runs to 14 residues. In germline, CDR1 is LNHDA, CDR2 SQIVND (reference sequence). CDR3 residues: CASSIPTADYGYTF. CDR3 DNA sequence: TGTGCCAGTAGTATCCCGACAGCGGACTATGGCTACACCTTC.

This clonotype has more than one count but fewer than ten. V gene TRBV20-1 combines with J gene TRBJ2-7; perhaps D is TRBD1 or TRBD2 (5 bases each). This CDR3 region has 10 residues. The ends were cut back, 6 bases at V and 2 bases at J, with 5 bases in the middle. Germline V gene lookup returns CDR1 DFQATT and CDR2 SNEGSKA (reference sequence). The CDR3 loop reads CSAGPYEQYF. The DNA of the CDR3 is TGCAGTGCGGGACCCTACGAGCAGTACTTC.

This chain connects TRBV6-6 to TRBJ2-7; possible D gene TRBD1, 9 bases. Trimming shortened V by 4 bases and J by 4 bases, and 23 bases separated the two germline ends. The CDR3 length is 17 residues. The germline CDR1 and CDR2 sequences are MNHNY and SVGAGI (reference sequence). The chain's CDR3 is CASSSTGGGQGVYEQYF. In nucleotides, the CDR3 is TGTGCCAGCAGTTCCACCGGGGGGGGACAGGGCGTGTACGAGCAGTACTTC.

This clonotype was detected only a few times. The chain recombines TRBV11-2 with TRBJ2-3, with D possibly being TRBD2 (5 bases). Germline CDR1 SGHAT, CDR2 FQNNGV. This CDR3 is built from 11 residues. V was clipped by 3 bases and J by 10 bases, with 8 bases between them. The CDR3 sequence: CASSLRVSQYF. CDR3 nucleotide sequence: TGTGCCAGCAGCTTGAGGGTCTCGCAGTATTTT. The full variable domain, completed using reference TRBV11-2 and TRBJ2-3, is EAGVAQSPRYKIIEKRQSVAFWCNPISGHATLYWYQQILGQGPKLLIQFQNNGVVDDSQLPKDRFSAERLKGVDSTLKIQPAKLEDSAVYLCASSLRVSQYFGPGTRLTVL.

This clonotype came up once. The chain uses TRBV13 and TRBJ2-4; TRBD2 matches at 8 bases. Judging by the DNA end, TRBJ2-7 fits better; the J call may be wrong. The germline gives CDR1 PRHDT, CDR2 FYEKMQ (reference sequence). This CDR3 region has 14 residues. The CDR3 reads CASSLEAGVPEQYF. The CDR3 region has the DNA TGTGCCAGCAGCTTAGAAGCGGGAGTTCCCGAGCAGTACTTC.

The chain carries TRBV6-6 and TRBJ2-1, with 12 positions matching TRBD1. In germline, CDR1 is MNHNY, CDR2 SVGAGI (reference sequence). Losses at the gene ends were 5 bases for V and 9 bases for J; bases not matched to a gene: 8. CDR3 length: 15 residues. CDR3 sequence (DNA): TGTGCCAGCAGTACGGCCGGGACAGGGGGCGGTGAGCAGTTCTTC. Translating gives CASSTAGTGGGEQFF.

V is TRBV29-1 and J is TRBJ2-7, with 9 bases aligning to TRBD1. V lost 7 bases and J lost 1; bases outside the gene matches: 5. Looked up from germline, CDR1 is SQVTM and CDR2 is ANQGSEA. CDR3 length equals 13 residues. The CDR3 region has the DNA TGCAGCGCAGGGACAGGGAGGTCCTACGAGCAGTACTTC. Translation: CSAGTGRSYEQYF.

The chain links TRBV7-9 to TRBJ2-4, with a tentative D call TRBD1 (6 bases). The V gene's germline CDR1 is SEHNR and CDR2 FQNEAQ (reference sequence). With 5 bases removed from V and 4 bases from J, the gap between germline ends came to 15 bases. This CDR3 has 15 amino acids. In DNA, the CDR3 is TGTGCCAGCAGCCTTGACAGGTCGACTAAAAACATTCAGTACTTC. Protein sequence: CASSLDRSTKNIQYF. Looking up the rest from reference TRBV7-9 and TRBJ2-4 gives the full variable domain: DTGVSQNPRHKITKRGQNVTFRCDPISEHNRLYWYRQTLGQGPEFLTYFQNEAQLEKSRLLSDRFSAERPKGSFSTLEIQRTEQGDSAMYLCASSLDRSTKNIQYFGAGTRLSVL.

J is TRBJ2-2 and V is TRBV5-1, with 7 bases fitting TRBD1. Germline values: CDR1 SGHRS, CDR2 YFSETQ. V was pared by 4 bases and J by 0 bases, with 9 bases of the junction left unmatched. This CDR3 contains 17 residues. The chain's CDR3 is CASSQIQGTSNTGELFF. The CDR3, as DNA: TGCGCCAGCAGCCAAATACAGGGGACCTCGAACACCGGGGAGCTGTTTTTT.

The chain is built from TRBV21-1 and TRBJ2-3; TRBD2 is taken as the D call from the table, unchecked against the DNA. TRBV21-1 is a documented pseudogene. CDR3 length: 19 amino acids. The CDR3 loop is CASSKLALALSTSTDTQYF. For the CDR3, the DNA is TGTGCCAGCAGCAAACTAGCTCTGGCCCTTTCTACTAGCACAGATACGCAGTATTTT.

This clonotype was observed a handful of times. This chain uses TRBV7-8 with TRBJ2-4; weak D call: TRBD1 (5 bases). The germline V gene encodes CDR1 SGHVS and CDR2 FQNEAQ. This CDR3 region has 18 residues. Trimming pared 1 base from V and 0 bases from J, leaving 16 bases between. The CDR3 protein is CASSLGAGKGIAKNIQYF. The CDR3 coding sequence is TGTGCCAGCAGCTTAGGGGCAGGAAAGGGGATAGCCAAAAACATTCAGTACTTC.

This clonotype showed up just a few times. The chain's CDR3 is CASSLRTSGRAVQYF. In DNA form, the CDR3 reads TGTGCCAGCAGTCTTAGGACTAGCGGGAGGGCCGTGCAGTACTTC. The gene calls are TRBV28 and TRBJ2-7, with TRBD2 matching over 15 bases. Germline V gene data show CDR1 as MDHEN and CDR2 as SYDVKM. This CDR3 region has 15 residues. The junction had 8 bases not matched to a gene; V was cut back by 5 bases and J by 9 bases. The full variable domain, with the rest looked up from reference TRBV28 and TRBJ2-7, is DVKVTQSSRYLVKRTGEKVFLECVQDMDHENMFWYRQDPGLGLRLIYFSYDVKMKEKGDIPEGYSVSREKKERFSLILESASTNQTSMYLCASSLRTSGRAVQYFGPGTRLTVT.

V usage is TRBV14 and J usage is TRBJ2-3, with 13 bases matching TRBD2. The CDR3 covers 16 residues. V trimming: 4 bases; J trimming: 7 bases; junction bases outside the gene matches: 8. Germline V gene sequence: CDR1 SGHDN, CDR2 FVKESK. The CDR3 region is CASSLTLTSGRNTQYF. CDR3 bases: TGTGCCAGCAGCCTCACCCTGACTAGCGGGAGGAATACGCAGTATTTT.

The CDR3 DNA follows: TGTGCCATCAGTGAACCCGGACCATACTACGAGCAGTACTTC. Translation gives CAISEPGPYYEQYF. The chain joins TRBV10-3 to TRBJ2-7; no firm D call. Deletions cut 3 bases from V and 3 bases from J, with 12 bases between. The CDR3 has 14 residues. Looked up from germline, CDR1 is ENHRY and CDR2 is SYGVKD.

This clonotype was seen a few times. This CDR3 is CASSQPTSGGYEQYF. In DNA, the CDR3 is TGCGCCAGCAGCCAACCGACTAGCGGGGGCTACGAGCAGTACTTC. The chain links TRBV4-1 to TRBJ2-7; 12 bases align to TRBD2. V lost 2 bases to trimming and J lost 3 bases; unmatched junction nucleotides: 2. Germline loops: CDR1 MGHRA, CDR2 YSYEKL. The CDR3 totals 15 residues.

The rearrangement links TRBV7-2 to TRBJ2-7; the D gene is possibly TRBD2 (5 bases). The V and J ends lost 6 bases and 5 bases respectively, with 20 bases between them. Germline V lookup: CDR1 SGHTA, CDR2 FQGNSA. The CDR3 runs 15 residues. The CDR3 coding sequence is TGTGCCAGCAGGACCACGGGCGGACTGTTGAACGAGCAGTACTTC. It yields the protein CASRTTGGLLNEQYF. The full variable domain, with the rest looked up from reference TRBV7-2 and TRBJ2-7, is GAGVSQSPSNKVTEKGKDVELRCDPISGHTALYWYRQSLGQGLEFLIYFQGNSAPDKSGLPSDRFSAERTGGSVSTLTIQRTQQEDSAVYLCASRTTGGLLNEQYFGPGTRLTVT.

In nucleotides, the CDR3 is TGTGCCAGCTCAAGACAGGGAGGCATTCAGCCCCAGCATTTT. Amino acids: CASSRQGGIQPQHF. The genes are TRBV18 and TRBJ1-5; 7 bases match TRBD1. J gave up 6 bases and V 5 bases, and 7 bases lay outside the gene matches. The CDR3 totals 14 residues. From germline, CDR1 is KGHSH and CDR2 LQKENI.

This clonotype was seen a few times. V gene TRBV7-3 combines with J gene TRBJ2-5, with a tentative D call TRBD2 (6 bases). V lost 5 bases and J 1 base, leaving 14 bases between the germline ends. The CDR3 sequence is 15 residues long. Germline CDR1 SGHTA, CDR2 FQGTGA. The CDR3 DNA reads TGTGCCAGCAGCCTAAATAGCGGTATCCAAGAGACCCAGTACTTC. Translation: CASSLNSGIQETQYF.

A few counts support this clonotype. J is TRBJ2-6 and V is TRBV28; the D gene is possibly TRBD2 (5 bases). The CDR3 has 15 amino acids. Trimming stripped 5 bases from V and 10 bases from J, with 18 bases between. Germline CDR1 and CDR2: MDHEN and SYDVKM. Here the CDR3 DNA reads TGTGCCAGCAGTCCCCGAGGGCTAGTGCCAAACGTCCTGACTTTC. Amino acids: CASSPRGLVPNVLTF.

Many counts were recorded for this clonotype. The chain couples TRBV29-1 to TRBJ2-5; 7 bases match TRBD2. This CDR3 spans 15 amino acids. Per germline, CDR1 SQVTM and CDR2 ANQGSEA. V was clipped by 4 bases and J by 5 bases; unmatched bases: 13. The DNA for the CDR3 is TGCAGCGTTGGGGGCGGGAGCGGCCCCCTCGAGACCCAGTACTTC. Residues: CSVGGGSGPLETQYF.

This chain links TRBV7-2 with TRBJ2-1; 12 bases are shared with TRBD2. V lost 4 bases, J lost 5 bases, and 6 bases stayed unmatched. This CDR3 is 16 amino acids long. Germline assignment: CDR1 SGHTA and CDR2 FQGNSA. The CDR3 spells CASSSDRTSGNNEQFF. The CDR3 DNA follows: TGTGCCAGCAGCTCCGATAGGACTAGCGGGAACAATGAGCAGTTCTTC.

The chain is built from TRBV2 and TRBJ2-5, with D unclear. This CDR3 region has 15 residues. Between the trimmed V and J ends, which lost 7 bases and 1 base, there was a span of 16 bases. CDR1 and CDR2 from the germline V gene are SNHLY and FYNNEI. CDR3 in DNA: TGTGCCAGCAACTTAGGAATAGGTGGCCAAGAGACCCAGTACTTC. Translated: CASNLGIGGQETQYF.

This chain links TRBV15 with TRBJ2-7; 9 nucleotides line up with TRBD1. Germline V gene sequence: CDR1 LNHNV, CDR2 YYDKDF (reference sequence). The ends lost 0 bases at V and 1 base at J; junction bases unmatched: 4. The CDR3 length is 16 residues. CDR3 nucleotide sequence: TGTGCCACCAGCAGAGAATTAGGGACAGGGTCCTACGAGCAGTACTTC. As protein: CATSRELGTGSYEQYF.

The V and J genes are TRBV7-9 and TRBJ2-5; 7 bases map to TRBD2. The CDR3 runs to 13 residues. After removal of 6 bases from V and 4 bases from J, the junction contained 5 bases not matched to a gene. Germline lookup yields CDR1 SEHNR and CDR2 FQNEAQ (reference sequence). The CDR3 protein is CASRVGGGETQYF. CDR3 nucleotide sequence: TGTGCCAGCAGGGTAGGCGGGGGAGAGACCCAGTACTTC.

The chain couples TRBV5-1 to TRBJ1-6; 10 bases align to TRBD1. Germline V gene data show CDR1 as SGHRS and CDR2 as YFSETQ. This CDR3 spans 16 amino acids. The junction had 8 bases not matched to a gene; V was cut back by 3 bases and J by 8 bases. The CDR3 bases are TGCGCCAGCAGCTCGGATATGACAGGGGGCGATTCACCCCTCCACTTT. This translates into CASSSDMTGGDSPLHF.